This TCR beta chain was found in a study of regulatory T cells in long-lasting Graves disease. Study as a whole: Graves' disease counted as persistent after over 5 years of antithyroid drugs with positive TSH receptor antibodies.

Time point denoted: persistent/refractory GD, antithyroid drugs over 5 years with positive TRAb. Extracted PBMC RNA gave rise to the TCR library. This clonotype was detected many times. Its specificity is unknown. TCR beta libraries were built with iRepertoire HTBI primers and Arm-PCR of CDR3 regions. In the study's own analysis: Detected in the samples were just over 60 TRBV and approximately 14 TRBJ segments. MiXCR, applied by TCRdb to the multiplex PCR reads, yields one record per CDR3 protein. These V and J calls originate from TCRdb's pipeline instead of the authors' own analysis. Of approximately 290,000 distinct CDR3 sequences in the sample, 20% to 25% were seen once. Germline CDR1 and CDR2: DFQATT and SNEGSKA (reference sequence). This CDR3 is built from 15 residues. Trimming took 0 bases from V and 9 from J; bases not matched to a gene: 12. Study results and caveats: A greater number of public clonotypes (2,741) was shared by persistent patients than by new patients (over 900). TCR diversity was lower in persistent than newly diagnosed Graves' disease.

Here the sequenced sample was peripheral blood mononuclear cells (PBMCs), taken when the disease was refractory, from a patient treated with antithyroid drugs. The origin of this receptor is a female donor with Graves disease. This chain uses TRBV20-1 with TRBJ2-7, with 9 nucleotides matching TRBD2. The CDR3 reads CSARDIAGELDPQYF. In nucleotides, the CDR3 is TGCAGTGCTAGAGACATAGCGGGAGAGTTGGACCCGCAGTACTTC.